The subject of this entry is one T cell receptor beta chain. This clonotype came up many times. Its cognate antigen has yet to be identified. Nothing much larger sits one base from this clone, and base qualities are not available. This sample was included in a study of T-cell reconstitution after alpha-beta-depleted transplantation in children (dated by TCRdb to the mid-2010s). For context, the study as a whole: Using TCR repertoire profiling, the study quantitatively followed how T-cell immune reconstitution unfolded in children after TCRalphabeta/CD19-depleted allogeneic hematopoietic cell transplantation. The study at large found these results: In some patients, the high TCRbeta diversity seen at day 60 was put down to recipient T cells and intrathymic progenitors that had survived conditioning. Apparently early alphabetaT-cell count recovery about two months after transplant reportedly relied on only several hundred rapidly expanded clones derived from non-depleted graft cells. The frequencies of hyperexpanded clones fell over the following months, and after one year, T-cell counts and TCRbeta diversity were mostly attributed to newly produced T cells.

Reading from cysteine to phenylalanine, the CDR3 counts 13 amino acids. The only DNA kept is the CDR3, 39 bases in frame from the first base. The germline V gene supplies CDR1 SQVTM and CDR2 ANQGSEA. Trimming takes 6 bases from V and 0 bases from J, and the germline ends sit 12 bases apart. This sample's treatment or condition label indicates: allogeneic hematopoietic cell transplantation with graft depleted of TCRalphabeta T cells and CD19 B cells. The transplant recipients were children given TCRalphabeta/CD19-depleted allogeneic hematopoietic cell grafts. Libraries were built with PCR. This sample was sequenced with an Illumina HiSeq 2500. Molecular barcoding was employed in the preparation of TCR libraries, with unique molecular identifiers being used to normalize TCRbeta repertoire quantification. TCRdb took the public reads, trimmed them with fastp at Q25, ran MiXCR for clone calling and kept in-frame beta chains. Identical CDR3 protein sequences are pooled into one entry, listed with their most common genes and DNA. The sample has 150,000 to 250,000 distinct CDR3 sequences on record, roughly 6% of them singletons. The ten largest make up about 4.3% of the sample.

The origin of this receptor is a girl less than two years old with combined immunodeficiency, due to receive a stem cell transplant. This sample comprised PBMCs, obtained before TCRalphabeta/CD19-depleted stem cell transplant. The chain employs TRBV29-1 and TRBJ2-7; 6 matching bases give a weak D call of TRBD1. The CDR3 protein sequence reads: CSVRAGASYEQYF. The DNA sequence is as follows: TGCAGCGTCCGTGCAGGGGCCTCCTACGAGCAGTACTTC.